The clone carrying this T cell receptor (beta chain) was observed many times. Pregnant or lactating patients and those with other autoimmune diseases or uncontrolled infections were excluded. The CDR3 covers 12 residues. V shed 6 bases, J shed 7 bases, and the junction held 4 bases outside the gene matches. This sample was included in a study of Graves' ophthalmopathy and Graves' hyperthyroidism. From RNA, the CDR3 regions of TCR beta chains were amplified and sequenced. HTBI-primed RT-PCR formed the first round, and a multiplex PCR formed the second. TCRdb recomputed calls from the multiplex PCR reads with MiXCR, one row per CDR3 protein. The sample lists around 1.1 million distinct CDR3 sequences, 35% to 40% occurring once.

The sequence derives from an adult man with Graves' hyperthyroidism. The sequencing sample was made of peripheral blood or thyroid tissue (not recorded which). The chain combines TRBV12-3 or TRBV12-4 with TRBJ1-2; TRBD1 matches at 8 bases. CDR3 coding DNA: TGTGCCAGCAGACCGACAGGGGCTGGCTACACCTTC. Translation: CASRPTGAGYTF.